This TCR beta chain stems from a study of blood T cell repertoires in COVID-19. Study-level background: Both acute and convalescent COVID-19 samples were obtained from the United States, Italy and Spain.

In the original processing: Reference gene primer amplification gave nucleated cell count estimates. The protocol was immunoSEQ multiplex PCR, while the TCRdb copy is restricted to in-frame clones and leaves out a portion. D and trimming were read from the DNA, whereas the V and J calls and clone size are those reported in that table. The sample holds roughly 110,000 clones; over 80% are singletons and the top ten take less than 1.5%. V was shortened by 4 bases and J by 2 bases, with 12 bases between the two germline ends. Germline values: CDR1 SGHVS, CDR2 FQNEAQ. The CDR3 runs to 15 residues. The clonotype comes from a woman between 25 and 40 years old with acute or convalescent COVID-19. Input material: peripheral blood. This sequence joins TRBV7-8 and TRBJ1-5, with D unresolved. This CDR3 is CASSSTTVGNQPQHF. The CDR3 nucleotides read TGTGCCAGCAGCTCAACTACGGTGGGCAATCAGCCCCAGCATTTT.